A selection of T cell receptor beta chains follows, all from one sample in a study of CD8+CD57+ T cells in acquired aplastic anemia. TCRdb re-analysed the reads in MiXCR, keeping a single row per CDR3 protein. The data hold 150,000 to 180,000 distinct CDR3 sequences, with approximately 52% observed a single time. Sample: sorted CD4+, CD8+, or CD8+CD57+ T cells (not recorded which) from PBMCs. The receptors shown here come from a human donor with aplastic anemia. Both conserved end residues are part of each CDR3. The D gene is left open where the match is weak. The size entry is marked missing in some rows and otherwise reads once, few, many or a size class.

j_call: TRBJ1-6
v_call: TRBV10-3
clone_size: -
d_call: TRBD1
cdr3_aa: CAISEGTGVSPLHF
cdr3_nt: TGTGCCATCAGTGAAGGGACAGGGGTTTCACCCCTCCACTTT

j_call: TRBJ2-7
v_call: TRBV19
clone_size: few
d_call: TRBD1
cdr3_aa: CATGTGAYEQYF
cdr3_nt: TGTGCCACCGGGACAGGGGCCTACGAGCAGTACTTC

j_call: TRBJ1-2
v_call: TRBV2
clone_size: -
d_call: -
cdr3_aa: CANPDGRYGYTF
cdr3_nt: TGTGCCAACCCAGACGGAAGATATGGCTACACCTTC

j_call: TRBJ2-1
v_call: TRBV29-1
clone_size: -
d_call: TRBD2
cdr3_aa: CSVKDLGLENEQFF
cdr3_nt: TGCAGCGTGAAAGACCTGGGACTAGAGAATGAGCAGTTCTTC

j_call: TRBJ2-7
v_call: TRBV20-1
clone_size: many
d_call: -
cdr3_aa: CSATGEYF
cdr3_nt: TGCAGTGCTACGGGGGAGTACTTC

j_call: TRBJ1-5
v_call: TRBV12-3/TRBV12-4
clone_size: -
d_call: TRBD1
cdr3_aa: CASSLMWTGDQPQHF
cdr3_nt: TGTGCCAGCAGTTTGATGTGGACAGGGGATCAGCCCCAGCATTTT

j_call: TRBJ1-2
v_call: TRBV7-9
clone_size: -
d_call: -
cdr3_aa: CASSLTSGGYTF
cdr3_nt: TGTGCCAGCAGCCTAACCTCAGGGGGCTACACCTTC

j_call: TRBJ2-1
v_call: TRBV7-6
clone_size: many
d_call: TRBD2
cdr3_aa: CASSLSSGGLYNEQFF
cdr3_nt: TGTGCCAGCAGCTTATCTTCGGGAGGTCTATACAATGAGCAGTTCTTC

j_call: TRBJ2-3
v_call: TRBV5-5
clone_size: -
d_call: -
cdr3_aa: CASSLSGARGDTQYF
cdr3_nt: TGTGCCAGCAGCTTGTCAGGGGCTCGCGGAGATACGCAGTATTTT

j_call: TRBJ2-1
v_call: TRBV6-1
clone_size: few
d_call: TRBD2
cdr3_aa: CASSEGLAGGQFF
cdr3_nt: TGTGCCAGCAGTGAAGGACTAGCGGGAGGGCAGTTCTTC

j_call: TRBJ2-7
v_call: TRBV10-3
clone_size: -
d_call: -
cdr3_aa: CAISESLGRSSSYEQYF
cdr3_nt: TGTGCCATCAGTGAGTCACTAGGCAGGTCGAGCTCCTACGAGCAGTACTTC

j_call: TRBJ2-1
v_call: TRBV10-2
clone_size: few
d_call: TRBD2
cdr3_aa: CASSPAGGHNEQFF
cdr3_nt: TGCGCCAGCAGTCCAGCGGGGGGGCACAATGAGCAGTTCTTC

j_call: TRBJ1-2
v_call: TRBV5-5
clone_size: few
d_call: TRBD1
cdr3_aa: CASSFTGEGYTF
cdr3_nt: TGTGCCAGCAGCTTCACAGGGGAAGGCTACACCTTC

j_call: TRBJ1-6
v_call: TRBV7-4
clone_size: -
d_call: TRBD1
cdr3_aa: CASSSLDRGLPLHF
cdr3_nt: TGTGCCAGCAGCTCCCTGGACAGGGGGTTACCCCTCCACTTT

j_call: TRBJ2-2
v_call: TRBV4-1
clone_size: -
d_call: -
cdr3_aa: CASSQGAATYTGELFF
cdr3_nt: TGCGCCAGCAGCCAAGGCGCCGCCACGTACACCGGGGAGCTGTTTTTT

j_call: TRBJ1-6
v_call: TRBV4-3
clone_size: many
d_call: -
cdr3_aa: CASLIVRETYYNSPLHF
cdr3_nt: TGCGCCAGTCTGATCGTCCGGGAAACGTATTATAATTCACCCCTCCACTTT

j_call: TRBJ1-2
v_call: TRBV2
clone_size: many
d_call: TRBD1
cdr3_aa: CASREQGRANYGYTF
cdr3_nt: TGTGCCAGCAGGGAACAGGGGAGGGCTAACTATGGCTACACCTTC

j_call: TRBJ2-7
v_call: TRBV7-9
clone_size: -
d_call: TRBD1
cdr3_aa: CASSQEGDRGNEQYF
cdr3_nt: TGCGCCAGCAGCCAGGAAGGGGACAGGGGGAACGAGCAGTACTTC

j_call: TRBJ2-1
v_call: TRBV20-1
clone_size: -
d_call: -
cdr3_aa: CGATSETSNEQFF
cdr3_nt: TGCGGTGCTACGAGCGAGACATCCAATGAGCAGTTCTTC

j_call: TRBJ2-7
v_call: TRBV24-1
clone_size: -
d_call: TRBD2
cdr3_aa: CATSDRAGGPPDEQYF
cdr3_nt: TGTGCCACCAGTGATCGAGCGGGAGGTCCCCCTGACGAGCAGTACTTC

j_call: TRBJ2-3
v_call: TRBV7-8
clone_size: many
d_call: TRBD2
cdr3_aa: CASSLAVGGAQYF
cdr3_nt: TGTGCCAGCAGCTTAGCCGTGGGGGGGGCGCAGTATTTT

j_call: TRBJ1-5
v_call: TRBV29-1
clone_size: -
d_call: -
cdr3_aa: CSVVLGDGNQPQHF
cdr3_nt: TGCAGCGTTGTATTGGGGGATGGCAATCAGCCCCAGCATTTT

j_call: TRBJ2-5
v_call: TRBV24-1
clone_size: -
d_call: -
cdr3_aa: CATSDLLGDQETQYF
cdr3_nt: TGTGCCACCAGTGATTTGCTCGGAGACCAAGAGACCCAGTACTTC

j_call: TRBJ2-2
v_call: TRBV24-1
clone_size: -
d_call: -
cdr3_aa: CATSDSPRQGPQGCANTGELFF
cdr3_nt: TGTGCCACCAGTGATTCGCCCCGCCAGGGTCCCCAGGGCTGTGCGAACACCGGGGAGCTGTTTTTT